The 18 T cell receptor beta chains presented below share a single source sample, sequenced in a study of blood T cells in healthy people across ages. Next came a second PCR, run for roughly 6 to 11 cycles, which used a sample-barcoded 5' primer along with a J-beta primer mix. TCRdb fed the 5' RACE reads into MiXCR, producing one record per CDR3 protein. Altogether 950,000 to 1,200,000 distinct CDR3 sequences are present, less than 45% being singletons, with the ten largest covering 13%. Sequences were obtained from blood. These receptor sequences come from a man aged 18-30 years in good health.

As concerns this clonotype: Possible read error: a much larger clone is one base away. The CDR3 bases are TGCGCCGGCAGCCAAACAGCGAATGATGGCTACACCTTC. It yields the protein CAGSQTANDGYTF. The gene calls are TRBV5-1 and TRBJ1-2; D unresolved. This CDR3 is built from 13 residues. Germline V gene data show CDR1 as SGHRS and CDR2 as YFSETQ.

Only a few counts were recorded for this clonotype. The chain links TRBV12-3 or TRBV12-4 to TRBJ2-1; 9 bases are shared with TRBD1. V trimming: 6 bases; J trimming: 9 bases; junction bases outside the gene matches: 6. This CDR3 contains 13 residues. For the CDR3, the DNA is TGTGCCAGCAGAATACAGGGGGCCGGTGAGCAGTTCTTC. Translated: CASRIQGAGEQFF.

The J gene is TRBJ1-1, the V gene TRBV5-1; D unclear. Germline V lookup: CDR1 SGHRS, CDR2 YFSETQ. Trimming cost V 1 base and J 3 bases, with 13 bases left between them. The CDR3 is 15 amino acids. The CDR3: CASSLFPGDDTEAFF. The CDR3 nucleotides are TGCGCCAGCAGCTTGTTCCCCGGGGATGACACTGAAGCTTTCTTT.

The CDR3 bases are TGTGCCAGCAGTCAGGGGGGGGCGGATGAGCAGTACTTC. Translation gives CASSQGGADEQYF. This chain joins TRBV7-2 and TRBJ2-7; D possibly uses TRBD1 or TRBD2 (7 bases each). Germline V gene data show CDR1 as SGHTA and CDR2 as FQGNSA. CDR3 length equals 13 residues. Trimming took 6 bases from V and 7 from J, leaving 16 bases between them.

The chain is built from TRBV7-2 and TRBJ2-3, with 9 bases fitting TRBD1. The ends lost 8 bases at V and 3 bases at J; junction bases unmatched: 12. The CDR3 totals 16 residues. CDR1 is SGHTA and CDR2 is FQGNSA in the germline V gene. The CDR3, as DNA: TGTGCCAGCGGCCGGGACAGGGATGTGGTAACAGATACGCAGTATTTT. It codes for CASGRDRDVVTDTQYF.

The chain combines TRBV6-6 with TRBJ1-4; a weak D match, TRBD1 (6 bases). V gave up 7 bases and J gave up 7 bases, with 13 bases separating them. This CDR3 is 13 amino acids long. CDR1 and CDR2 from the germline V gene are MNHNY and SVGAGI (reference sequence). CDR3 DNA: TGTGCCAGCAAAGGGGGTTCCTTTGAAAAACTGTTTTTT. Its translation is CASKGGSFEKLFF.

There are a few counts of this clonotype. The chain employs TRBV29-1 and TRBJ2-3; 12 nucleotides line up with TRBD2. Trimming cost V 1 base and J 2 bases; bases outside gene matches: 7. Looked up from germline, CDR1 is SQVTM and CDR2 is ANQGSEA. This CDR3 region has 17 residues. CDR3 nucleotide sequence: TGCAGCGTTGAAGTAGTCGGACTAGCGGGGTACACAGATACGCAGTATTTT. It specifies CSVEVVGLAGYTDTQYF.

V usage is TRBV2 and J usage is TRBJ2-2; D remains unclear. CDR3 size: 12 residues. Germline CDR1 and CDR2: SNHLY and FYNNEI. Trimming took 11 bases from V and 6 from J, leaving 13 bases between them. CDR3 bases: TGTGCCGGCGGTCATGACCCCGGGGAGCTGTTTTTT. Translating gives CAGGHDPGELFF.

CDR3 nucleotide sequence: TGTGCCATCAGTGAGGGAGAAAGAGAGACCCAGTACTTC. It specifies CAISEGERETQYF. The chain recombines TRBV10-3 with TRBJ2-5; D is unresolved. Trimming stripped 2 bases from V and 4 bases from J, with 8 bases between. Germline V gives CDR1 ENHRY, CDR2 SYGVKD. This CDR3 spans 13 amino acids.

Note on this clonotype: A read error may account for a junction end that differs from germline. The rearrangement uses TRBV6-5 and TRBJ1-4, with D tentatively TRBD1 (5 bases). The CDR3 sequence is 14 residues long. Per the germline V gene, CDR1 is MNHEY and CDR2 is SVGAGI. The CDR3 region is CASKEGASNEKLFF. DNA for the CDR3: TGTGCAAGCAAGGAAGGGGCGTCTAATGAAAAACTGTTTTTT.

This clonotype was picked up a small number of times. This chain links TRBV7-2 with TRBJ1-2, with D perhaps matching TRBD1 (6 bases). Trimming removed 2 bases from V and 4 bases from J, with 20 bases in between. The germline V gene encodes CDR1 SGHTA and CDR2 FQGNSA. This CDR3 spans 17 amino acids. The CDR3 sequence is CASSLSSRDTLGYGYTF. The CDR3 DNA follows: TGTGCCAGCAGCTTAAGTTCTAGGGACACCCTCGGCTATGGCTACACCTTC.

The V call is TRBV12-3 or TRBV12-4, the J call TRBJ1-2; 7 bases are a match to TRBD1. V shed 7 bases and J 4 bases; nucleotides not matched to a gene: 6. The CDR3 contains 13 residues. The CDR3 nucleotides are TGTGCCAGCACCATGGGACAGAGCTATGGCTACACCTTC. Its protein is CASTMGQSYGYTF.

The V call is TRBV29-1, the J call TRBJ1-2; D not certain. CDR3 length equals 12 residues. V gave up 7 bases and J gave up 6 bases, with 15 bases separating them. Germline V lookup: CDR1 SQVTM, CDR2 ANQGSEA. CDR3 sequence reads: CSAGWRNDGYTF. In nucleotides, the CDR3 is TGCAGCGCTGGCTGGCGGAACGATGGCTACACCTTC. Together with reference TRBV29-1 and TRBJ1-2, the CDR3 gives the full variable domain: SAVISQKPSRDICQRGTSLTIQCQVDSQVTMMFWYRQQPGQSLTLIATANQGSEATYESGFVIDKFPISRPNLTFSTLTVSNMSPEDSSIYLCSAGWRNDGYTFGSGTRLTVV.

J is TRBJ1-6 and V is TRBV9; D is uncertain. The germline gives CDR1 SGDLS, CDR2 YYNGEE. There are 14 residues in the CDR3. V shed 7 bases and J shed 2 bases, with 10 bases lying between them. CDR3: CASGFRAYNSPLHF. For the CDR3, the DNA is TGTGCCAGCGGGTTCAGAGCCTATAATTCACCCCTCCACTTT.

The chain employs TRBV18 and TRBJ1-2; D is unresolved. Germline lookup yields CDR1 KGHSH and CDR2 LQKENI. Trimming took 8 bases from V and 4 from J, leaving 17 bases between them. CDR3 size: 14 residues. The CDR3 nucleotides are TGTGCCAGCCATCGAAGAGACGCCGTCTATGGCTACACCTTC. This gives the protein CASHRRDAVYGYTF.

This clonotype was detected many times. The chain combines TRBV29-1 with TRBJ2-3; a possible D gene is TRBD1 (6 bases). Germline loops: CDR1 SQVTM, CDR2 ANQGSEA. Trimming pared 5 bases from V and 1 base from J, leaving 13 bases between. This CDR3 is 14 amino acids long. The CDR3 nucleotides are TGCAGCGTTCGGGCAGGGGTGGGCACAGATACGCAGTATTTT. Its translation: CSVRAGVGTDTQYF.

This clonotype has only a few counts. The chain links TRBV12-5 to TRBJ1-5, with D possibly TRBD1 on 5 matching bases. CDR3 size: 17 residues. Trimming shortened V by 2 bases and J by 7 bases, and 21 bases separated the two germline ends. Germline V gives CDR1 LGHNT, CDR2 FRNRAP. CDR3 DNA sequence: TGTGCTAGTGGTTTGAACCCCCCAGGGAAGGGTCGGCAGCCCCAGCATTTT. Translation: CASGLNPPGKGRQPQHF.

This clonotype was seen a few times. The chain links TRBV7-2 to TRBJ1-6, with 9 nucleotides matching TRBD1. Germline V gene data show CDR1 as SGHTA and CDR2 as FQGNSA. V shed 0 bases and J 5 bases; nucleotides not matched to a gene: 2. CDR3 length: 16 amino acids. The chain's CDR3 is CASSLAGTGHNSPLHF. The CDR3 nucleotides are TGTGCCAGCAGCTTAGCGGGGACAGGGCATAATTCACCCCTCCACTTT.